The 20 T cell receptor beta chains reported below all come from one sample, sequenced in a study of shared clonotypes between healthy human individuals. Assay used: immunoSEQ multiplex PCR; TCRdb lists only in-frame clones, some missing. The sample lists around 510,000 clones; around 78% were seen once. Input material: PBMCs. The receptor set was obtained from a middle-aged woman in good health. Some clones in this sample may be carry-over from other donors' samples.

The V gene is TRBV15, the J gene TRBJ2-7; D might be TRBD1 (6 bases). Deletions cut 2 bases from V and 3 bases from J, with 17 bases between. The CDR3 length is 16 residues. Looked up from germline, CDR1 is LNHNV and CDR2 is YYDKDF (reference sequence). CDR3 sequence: CATSRLQGLSVYEQYF. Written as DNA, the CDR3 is TGTGCCACCAGCAGACTACAGGGTTTGTCGGTCTACGAGCAGTACTTC.

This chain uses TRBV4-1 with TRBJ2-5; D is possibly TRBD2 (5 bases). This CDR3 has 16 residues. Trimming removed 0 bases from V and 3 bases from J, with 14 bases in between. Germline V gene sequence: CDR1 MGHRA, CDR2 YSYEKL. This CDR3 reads CASSQERVALKETQYF. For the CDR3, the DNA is TGCGCCAGCAGCCAAGAGAGGGTCGCACTTAAAGAGACCCAGTACTTC.

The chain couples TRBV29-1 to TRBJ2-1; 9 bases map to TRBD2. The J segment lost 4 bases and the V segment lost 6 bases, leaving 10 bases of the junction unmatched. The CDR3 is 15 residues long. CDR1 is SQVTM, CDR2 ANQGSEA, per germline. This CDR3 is CSVPTPAGGYNEQFF. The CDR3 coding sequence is TGCAGCGTCCCGACCCCTGCGGGAGGGTACAATGAGCAGTTCTTC.

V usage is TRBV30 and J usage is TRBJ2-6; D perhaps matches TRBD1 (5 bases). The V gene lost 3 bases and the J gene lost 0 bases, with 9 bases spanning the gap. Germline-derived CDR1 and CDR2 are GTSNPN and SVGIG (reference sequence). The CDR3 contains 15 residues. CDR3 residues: CAWSDTGSGANVLTF. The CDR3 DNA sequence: TGTGCCTGGAGCGACACAGGCTCTGGGGCCAACGTCCTGACTTTC.

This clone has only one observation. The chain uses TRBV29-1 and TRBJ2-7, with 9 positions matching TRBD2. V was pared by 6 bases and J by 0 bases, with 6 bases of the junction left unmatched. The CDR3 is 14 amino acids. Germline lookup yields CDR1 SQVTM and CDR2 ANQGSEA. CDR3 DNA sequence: TGCAGCGTGTCGGGACTAGCCGACTCCTACGAGCAGTACTTC. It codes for CSVSGLADSYEQYF.

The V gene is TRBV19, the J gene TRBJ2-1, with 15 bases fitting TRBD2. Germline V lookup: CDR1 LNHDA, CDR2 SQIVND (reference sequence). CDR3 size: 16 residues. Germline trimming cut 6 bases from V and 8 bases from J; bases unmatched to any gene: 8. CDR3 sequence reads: CASSSGLAGGHDEQFF. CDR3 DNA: TGTGCCAGTAGCTCGGGACTAGCGGGAGGTCACGATGAGCAGTTCTTC.

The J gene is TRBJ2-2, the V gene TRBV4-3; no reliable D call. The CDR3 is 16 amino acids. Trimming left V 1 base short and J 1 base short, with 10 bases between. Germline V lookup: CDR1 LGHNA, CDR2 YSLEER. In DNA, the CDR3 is TGCGCCAGCAGCCAAGGGGCACAGCAGAACACCGGGGAGCTGTTTTTT. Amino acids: CASSQGAQQNTGELFF.

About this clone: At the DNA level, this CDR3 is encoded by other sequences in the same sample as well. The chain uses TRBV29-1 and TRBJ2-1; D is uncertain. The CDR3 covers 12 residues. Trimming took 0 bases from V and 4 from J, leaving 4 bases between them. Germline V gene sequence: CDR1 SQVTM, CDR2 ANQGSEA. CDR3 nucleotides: TGCAGCGTTGAAGACAGGTACAATGAGCAGTTCTTC. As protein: CSVEDRYNEQFF.

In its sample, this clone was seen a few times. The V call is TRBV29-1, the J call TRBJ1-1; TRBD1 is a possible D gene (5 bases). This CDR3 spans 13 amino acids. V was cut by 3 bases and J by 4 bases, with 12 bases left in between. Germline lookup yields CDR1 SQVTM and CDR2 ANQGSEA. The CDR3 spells CSVDQGGATEAFF. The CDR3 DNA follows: TGCAGCGTTGATCAGGGTGGCGCCACTGAAGCTTTCTTT.

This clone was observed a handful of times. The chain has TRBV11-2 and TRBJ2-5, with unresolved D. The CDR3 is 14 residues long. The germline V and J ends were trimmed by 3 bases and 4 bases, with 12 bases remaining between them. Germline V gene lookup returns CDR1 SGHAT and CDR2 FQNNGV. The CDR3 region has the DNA TGTGCCAGCAGCTTGGGCCCCACTGGAGAGACCCAGTACTTC. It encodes CASSLGPTGETQYF.

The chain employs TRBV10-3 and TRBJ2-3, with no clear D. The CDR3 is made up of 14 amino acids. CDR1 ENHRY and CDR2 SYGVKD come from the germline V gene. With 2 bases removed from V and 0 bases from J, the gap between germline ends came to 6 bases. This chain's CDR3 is CAISERHSTDTQYF. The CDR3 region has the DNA TGTGCCATCAGTGAGCGACACAGCACAGATACGCAGTATTTT.

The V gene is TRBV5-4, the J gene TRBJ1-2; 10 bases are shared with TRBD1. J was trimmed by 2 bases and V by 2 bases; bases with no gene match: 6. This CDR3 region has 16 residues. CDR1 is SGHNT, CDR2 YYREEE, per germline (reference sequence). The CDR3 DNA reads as TGTGCCAGCAGCTTACGGGACAGGGGAGGGAACTATGGCTACACCTTC. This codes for CASSLRDRGGNYGYTF.

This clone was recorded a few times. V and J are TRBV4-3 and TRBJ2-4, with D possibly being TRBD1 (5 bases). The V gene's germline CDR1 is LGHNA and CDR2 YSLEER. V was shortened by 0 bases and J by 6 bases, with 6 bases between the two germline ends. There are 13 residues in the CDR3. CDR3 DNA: TGCGCCAGCAGCCAAGATACAGGAAACATTCAGTACTTC. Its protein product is CASSQDTGNIQYF.

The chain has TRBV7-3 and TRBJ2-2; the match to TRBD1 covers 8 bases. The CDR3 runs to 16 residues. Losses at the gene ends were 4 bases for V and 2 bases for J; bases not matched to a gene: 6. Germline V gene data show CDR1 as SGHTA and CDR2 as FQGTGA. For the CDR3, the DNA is TGTGCCAGCAGCTGGCAGGGGGCTGGAAACACCGGGGAGCTGTTTTTT. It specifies CASSWQGAGNTGELFF.

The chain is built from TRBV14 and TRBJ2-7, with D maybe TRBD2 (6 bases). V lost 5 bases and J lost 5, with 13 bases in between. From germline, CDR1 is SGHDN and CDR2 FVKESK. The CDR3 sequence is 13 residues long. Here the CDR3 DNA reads TGTGCCAGCAGCTCAGGGTCGGGAGACGAGCAGTACTTC. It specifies CASSSGSGDEQYF. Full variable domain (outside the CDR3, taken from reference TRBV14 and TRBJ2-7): EAGVTQFPSHSVIEKGQTVTLRCDPISGHDNLYWYRRVMGKEIKFLLHFVKESKQDESGMPNNRFLAERTGGTYSTLKVQPAELEDSGVYFCASSSGSGDEQYFGPGTRLTVT.

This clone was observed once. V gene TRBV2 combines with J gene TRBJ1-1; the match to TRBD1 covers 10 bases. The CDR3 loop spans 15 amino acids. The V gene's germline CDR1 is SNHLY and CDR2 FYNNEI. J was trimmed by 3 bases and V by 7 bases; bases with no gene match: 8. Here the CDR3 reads CASKSTGGSDTEAFF. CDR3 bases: TGTGCCAGCAAGTCGACAGGGGGCTCTGACACTGAAGCTTTCTTT.

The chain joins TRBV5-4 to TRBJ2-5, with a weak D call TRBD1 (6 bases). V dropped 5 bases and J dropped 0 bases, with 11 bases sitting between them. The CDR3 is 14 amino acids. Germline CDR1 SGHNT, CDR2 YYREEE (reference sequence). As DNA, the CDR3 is TGTGCCAGCAGACCGGACAGAAACCAAGAGACCCAGTACTTC. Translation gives CASRPDRNQETQYF.

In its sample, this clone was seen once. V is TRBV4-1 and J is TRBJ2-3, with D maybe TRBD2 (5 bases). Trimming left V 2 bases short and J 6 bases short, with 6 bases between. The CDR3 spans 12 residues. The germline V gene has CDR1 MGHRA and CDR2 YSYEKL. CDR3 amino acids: CASSQTGDTQYF. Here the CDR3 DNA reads TGCGCCAGCAGCCAAACGGGGGATACGCAGTATTTT.

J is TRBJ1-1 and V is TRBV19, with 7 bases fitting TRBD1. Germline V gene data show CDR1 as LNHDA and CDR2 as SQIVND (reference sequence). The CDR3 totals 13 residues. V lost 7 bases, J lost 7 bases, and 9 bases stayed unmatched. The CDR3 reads CASINRDRDEAFF. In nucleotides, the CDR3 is TGTGCCAGTATAAATCGGGACAGAGATGAAGCTTTCTTT. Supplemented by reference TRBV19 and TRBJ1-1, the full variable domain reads DGGITQSPKYLFRKEGQNVTLSCEQNLNHDAMYWYRQDPGQGLRLIYYSQIVNDFQKGDIAEGYSVSREKKESFPLTVTSAQKNPTAFYLCASINRDRDEAFFGQGTRLTVV.

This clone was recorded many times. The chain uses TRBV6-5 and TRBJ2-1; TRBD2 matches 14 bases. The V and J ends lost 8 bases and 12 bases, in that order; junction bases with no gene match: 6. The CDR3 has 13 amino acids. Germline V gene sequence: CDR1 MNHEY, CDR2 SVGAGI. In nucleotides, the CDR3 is TGTGCCAGCGGACTAGCGGGAGGCCTGGGGCAGTTCTTC. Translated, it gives CASGLAGGLGQFF.